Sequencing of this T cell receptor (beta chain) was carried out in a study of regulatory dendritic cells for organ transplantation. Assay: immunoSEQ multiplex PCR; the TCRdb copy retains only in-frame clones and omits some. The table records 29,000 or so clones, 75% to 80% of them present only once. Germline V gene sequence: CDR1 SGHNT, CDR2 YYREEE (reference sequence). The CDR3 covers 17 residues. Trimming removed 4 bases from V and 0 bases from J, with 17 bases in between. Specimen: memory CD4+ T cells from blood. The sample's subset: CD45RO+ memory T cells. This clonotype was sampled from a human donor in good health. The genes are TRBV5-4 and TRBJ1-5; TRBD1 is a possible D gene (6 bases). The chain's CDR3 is CASSDMEGGNSNQPQHF. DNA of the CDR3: TGTGCCAGCAGCGACATGGAGGGGGGCAATAGCAATCAGCCCCAGCATTTT.